The T cell receptor beta chain described here comes from a study of cytomegalovirus exposure and HLA in healthy donors. Study-wide findings and caveats: Follow-up analysis seemed to connect common viral pathogens with several of the most significant clusters identified.

The CDR3 runs to 15 residues. Germline CDR1 and CDR2: SGHTA and FQGNSA. The trim removed 1 base at V and 0 bases at J, leaving 3 bases unmatched. The PCR made use of 60 Vbeta and 13 Jbeta primers. The repertoire was sequenced with immunoSEQ multiplex PCR; TCRdb's copy has only in-frame clones and lacks some. This table holds around 140,000 clones. As for this clone: Its antigen is unidentified.

This receptor was taken from a male donor in good health and CMV-seronegative. The genes are TRBV7-2 and TRBJ2-7; 7 bases map to TRBD1. The material sequenced was PBMCs. The CDR3, as DNA: TGTGCCAGCAGCTTAGGACAGGGCCTCTCCTACGAGCAGTACTTC. It codes for CASSLGQGLSYEQYF.